A selection of T cell receptor beta chains follows, all from one sample in a study of shared clonotypes between healthy human individuals. The assay was immunoSEQ multiplex PCR, and TCRdb's table has in-frame clones only and misses some. There are over a million clones in the sample; around 97% occur only once, and roughly 1.2% lies in the top ten. Material for sequencing was naive CD4+ T cells sorted from blood. All receptors derive from a man aged 30 to 39 in good health. The CDR3 runs from the conserved cysteine through the conserved F or W. A D gene is named only where the DNA matches it firmly. Some rows have no size entry. The others give once, few or many, or a class for an expanded clone.

D gene: TRBD1
CDR3 length: 15
clone size: .
J gene: TRBJ1-1
V gene: TRBV5-4
CDR3 protein: CASSPGQGRNTEAFF
CDR3 DNA: TGTGCCAGCAGCCCCGGACAGGGGAGGAACACTGAAGCTTTCTTT

D gene: .
CDR3 length: 15
clone size: .
J gene: TRBJ2-7
V gene: TRBV7-2
CDR3 protein: CASSLGSWYRYEQYF
CDR3 DNA: TGTGCCAGCAGCTTGGGGAGTTGGTACCGCTACGAGCAGTACTTC

D gene: .
CDR3 length: 13
clone size: few
J gene: TRBJ2-5
V gene: TRBV9
CDR3 protein: CASSLDSGETQYF
CDR3 DNA: TGTGCCAGCAGCCTGGACAGTGGGGAGACCCAGTACTTC

D gene: .
CDR3 length: 13
clone size: .
J gene: TRBJ1-2
V gene: TRBV28
CDR3 protein: CASSLDGSYGYTF
CDR3 DNA: TGTGCCAGCAGTCTGGACGGATCCTATGGCTACACCTTC

D gene: TRBD2
CDR3 length: 16
clone size: .
J gene: TRBJ2-5
V gene: TRBV28
CDR3 protein: CASSQRTSGSKETQYF
CDR3 DNA: TGTGCCAGCAGTCAACGGACTAGCGGGAGTAAAGAGACCCAGTACTTC

D gene: .
CDR3 length: 13
clone size: few
J gene: TRBJ2-7
V gene: TRBV19
CDR3 protein: CASSTQGWGEQYF
CDR3 DNA: TGTGCCAGTAGTACCCAGGGCTGGGGCGAGCAGTACTTC

D gene: .
CDR3 length: 11
clone size: .
J gene: TRBJ2-5
V gene: TRBV20-1
CDR3 protein: CSARDRETQYF
CDR3 DNA: TGCAGTGCTAGAGATCGGGAGACCCAGTACTTC

D gene: TRBD1
CDR3 length: 16
clone size: .
J gene: TRBJ2-1
V gene: TRBV9
CDR3 protein: CASSVVGQGFGNEQFF
CDR3 DNA: TGTGCCAGCAGCGTAGTGGGACAGGGCTTTGGTAATGAGCAGTTCTTC

D gene: TRBD1
CDR3 length: 16
clone size: .
J gene: TRBJ1-5
V gene: TRBV7-2
CDR3 protein: CASSLTGTANNQPQHF
CDR3 DNA: TGTGCCAGCAGCTTAACCGGGACAGCGAACAATCAGCCCCAGCATTTT

D gene: .
CDR3 length: 13
clone size: once
J gene: TRBJ2-1
V gene: TRBV19
CDR3 protein: CASSVGPYNEQFF
CDR3 DNA: TGTGCCAGTAGTGTTGGCCCCTACAATGAGCAGTTCTTC

D gene: TRBD1
CDR3 length: 15
clone size: .
J gene: TRBJ1-2
V gene: TRBV7-9
CDR3 protein: CASSSWDRGRDGYTF
CDR3 DNA: TGTGCCAGCAGCTCTTGGGACAGGGGGCGAGATGGCTACACCTTC

D gene: .
CDR3 length: 14
clone size: .
J gene: TRBJ1-5
V gene: TRBV28
CDR3 protein: CASSLGRRNQPQHF
CDR3 DNA: TGTGCCAGCAGTTTAGGCAGGCGCAATCAGCCCCAGCATTTT

D gene: TRBD2
CDR3 length: 14
clone size: .
J gene: TRBJ2-4
V gene: TRBV29-1
CDR3 protein: CSVLGSSGRVIQYF
CDR3 DNA: TGCAGCGTCCTAGGGTCTAGCGGGAGAGTCATTCAGTACTTC

D gene: .
CDR3 length: 14
clone size: .
J gene: TRBJ2-7
V gene: TRBV11-2
CDR3 protein: CASSLTGLSYEQYF
CDR3 DNA: TGTGCCAGCAGCTTAACAGGGTTGAGCTACGAGCAGTACTTC

D gene: .
CDR3 length: 13
clone size: .
J gene: TRBJ1-4
V gene: TRBV7-9
CDR3 protein: CASRGTGNEKLFF
CDR3 DNA: TGTGCCAGCAGGGGTACCGGAAATGAAAAACTGTTTTTT

D gene: .
CDR3 length: 15
clone size: .
J gene: TRBJ2-1
V gene: TRBV5-1
CDR3 protein: CASSSDYPRGGEQFF
CDR3 DNA: TGCGCCAGCAGCTCGGACTATCCCCGAGGGGGAGAGCAGTTCTTC

D gene: TRBD1
CDR3 length: 15
clone size: .
J gene: TRBJ1-2
V gene: TRBV6-1
CDR3 protein: CASSEGQGAVYGYTF
CDR3 DNA: TGTGCCAGCAGTGAGGGACAGGGGGCGGTCTATGGCTACACCTTC

D gene: .
CDR3 length: 14
clone size: once
J gene: TRBJ2-3
V gene: TRBV2
CDR3 protein: CASVKTLLGDTQYF
CDR3 DNA: TGTGCCAGCGTTAAAACTCTGTTGGGAGATACGCAGTATTTT

D gene: .
CDR3 length: 16
clone size: .
J gene: TRBJ1-1
V gene: TRBV18
CDR3 protein: CASSPLAVGEGTEAFF
CDR3 DNA: TGTGCCAGCTCACCACTTGCGGTGGGGGAGGGCACTGAAGCTTTCTTT

D gene: .
CDR3 length: 13
clone size: .
J gene: TRBJ2-1
V gene: TRBV13
CDR3 protein: CASRQQGTSEQFF
CDR3 DNA: TGTGCCAGCAGGCAACAGGGAACGAGTGAGCAGTTCTTC

D gene: .
CDR3 length: 13
clone size: .
J gene: TRBJ2-5
V gene: TRBV7-9
CDR3 protein: CASSFTPGETQYF
CDR3 DNA: TGTGCCAGCAGCTTTACACCGGGGGAGACCCAGTACTTC

D gene: .
CDR3 length: 14
clone size: .
J gene: TRBJ2-5
V gene: TRBV7-9
CDR3 protein: CASTRGPVEETQYF
CDR3 DNA: TGTGCCAGCACCCGGGGACCCGTCGAAGAGACCCAGTACTTC

D gene: TRBD2
CDR3 length: 15
clone size: once
J gene: TRBJ2-1
V gene: TRBV10-1
CDR3 protein: CASSKSGTKNNEQFF
CDR3 DNA: TGCGCCAGCAGTAAAAGCGGGACTAAAAACAATGAGCAGTTCTTC

D gene: .
CDR3 length: 11
clone size: .
J gene: TRBJ2-1
V gene: TRBV7-6
CDR3 protein: CASSPGYEQFF
CDR3 DNA: TGTGCCAGCAGCCCCGGTTACGAGCAGTTCTTC

D gene: .
CDR3 length: 15
clone size: .
J gene: TRBJ2-3
V gene: TRBV5-8
CDR3 protein: CASSLEIENTDTQYF
CDR3 DNA: TGTGCCAGCAGCTTGGAAATAGAGAACACAGATACGCAGTATTTT

D gene: TRBD2
CDR3 length: 14
clone size: .
J gene: TRBJ2-5
V gene: TRBV5-1
CDR3 protein: CASSSGLDWETQYF
CDR3 DNA: TGCGCCAGCAGCTCGGGACTAGATTGGGAGACCCAGTACTTC

D gene: .
CDR3 length: 13
clone size: once
J gene: TRBJ2-1
V gene: TRBV15
CDR3 protein: CATSRGLGNEQFF
CDR3 DNA: TGTGCCACCAGCAGAGGGTTGGGGAATGAGCAGTTCTTC

D gene: TRBD1
CDR3 length: 14
clone size: .
J gene: TRBJ2-7
V gene: TRBV11-3
CDR3 protein: CASSKTGTGYEQYF
CDR3 DNA: TGTGCCAGCAGCAAGACCGGGACAGGGTACGAGCAGTACTTC

D gene: .
CDR3 length: 11
clone size: .
J gene: TRBJ2-5
V gene: TRBV29-1
CDR3 protein: CSVAGRQTQYF
CDR3 DNA: TGCAGCGTTGCAGGTCGACAGACCCAGTACTTC

D gene: TRBD2
CDR3 length: 14
clone size: .
J gene: TRBJ2-7
V gene: TRBV5-1
CDR3 protein: CASRVVPSGYEQYF
CDR3 DNA: TGCGCCAGCAGAGTGGTTCCTAGCGGATACGAGCAGTACTTC

D gene: TRBD2
CDR3 length: 17
clone size: .
J gene: TRBJ2-2
V gene: TRBV18
CDR3 protein: CASSPPGLAANTGELFF
CDR3 DNA: TGTGCCAGCTCACCACCTGGGCTAGCGGCGAACACCGGGGAGCTGTTTTTT

D gene: .
CDR3 length: 14
clone size: .
J gene: TRBJ2-2
V gene: TRBV2
CDR3 protein: CARGGPSVSGELFF
CDR3 DNA: TGTGCCAGGGGGGGTCCGTCTGTTTCCGGGGAGCTGTTTTTT

D gene: TRBD2
CDR3 length: 15
clone size: .
J gene: TRBJ2-7
V gene: TRBV9
CDR3 protein: CASSVEAGGAYEQYF
CDR3 DNA: TGTGCCAGCAGCGTAGAAGCGGGAGGAGCCTACGAGCAGTACTTC

D gene: TRBD2
CDR3 length: 13
clone size: .
J gene: TRBJ2-1
V gene: TRBV7-9
CDR3 protein: CASSLRLAGEQFF
CDR3 DNA: TGTGCCAGCAGCTTACGGCTAGCGGGTGAGCAGTTCTTC

D gene: TRBD1
CDR3 length: 15
clone size: .
J gene: TRBJ1-3
V gene: TRBV2
CDR3 protein: CASRRGGDRGNTIYF
CDR3 DNA: TGTGCCAGCAGGAGGGGTGGGGACAGAGGAAACACCATATATTTT

D gene: .
CDR3 length: 13
clone size: .
J gene: TRBJ2-5
V gene: TRBV6-6
CDR3 protein: CASTPEPGATQYF
CDR3 DNA: TGTGCCAGCACCCCGGAGCCTGGGGCGACCCAGTACTTC

D gene: .
CDR3 length: 13
clone size: .
J gene: TRBJ1-1
V gene: TRBV6-5
CDR3 protein: CASRRTVLYEAFF
CDR3 DNA: TGTGCCAGCAGGAGGACTGTATTGTACGAAGCTTTCTTT

D gene: .
CDR3 length: 13
clone size: .
J gene: TRBJ1-2
V gene: TRBV7-2
CDR3 protein: CASSLGVTVGYTF
CDR3 DNA: TGTGCCAGCAGCCTTGGCGTCACCGTTGGCTACACCTTC

D gene: TRBD1
CDR3 length: 14
clone size: .
J gene: TRBJ2-5
V gene: TRBV5-8
CDR3 protein: CASSPWTGGETQYF
CDR3 DNA: TGTGCCAGCAGCCCATGGACAGGGGGGGAGACCCAGTACTTC

D gene: TRBD1
CDR3 length: 15
clone size: .
J gene: TRBJ2-2
V gene: TRBV14
CDR3 protein: CASSQETGVTGELFF
CDR3 DNA: TGTGCCAGCAGCCAAGAGACAGGGGTTACCGGGGAGCTGTTTTTT

D gene: .
CDR3 length: 14
clone size: .
J gene: TRBJ1-1
V gene: TRBV6-5
CDR3 protein: CASRSQQGGSEAFF
CDR3 DNA: TGTGCCAGCAGGTCGCAACAGGGAGGGTCTGAAGCTTTCTTT

D gene: .
CDR3 length: 12
clone size: .
J gene: TRBJ1-6
V gene: TRBV2
CDR3 protein: CASKEVDSPLHF
CDR3 DNA: TGTGCCAGCAAGGAGGTTGATTCACCCCTCCACTTT

D gene: .
CDR3 length: 14
clone size: .
J gene: TRBJ2-3
V gene: TRBV5-4
CDR3 protein: CASSLGGGTDTQYF
CDR3 DNA: TGTGCCAGCAGCTTGGGGGGGGGCACAGATACGCAGTATTTT

D gene: TRBD2
CDR3 length: 14
clone size: .
J gene: TRBJ2-7
V gene: TRBV5-6
CDR3 protein: CASSLGGLAGMQYF
CDR3 DNA: TGTGCCAGCAGCTTGGGGGGACTAGCGGGAATGCAGTACTTC

D gene: TRBD2
CDR3 length: 15
clone size: .
J gene: TRBJ2-7
V gene: TRBV5-6
CDR3 protein: CASSLGPGLGYEQYF
CDR3 DNA: TGTGCCAGCAGCTTGGGGCCGGGACTAGGTTACGAGCAGTACTTC

D gene: TRBD2
CDR3 length: 19
clone size: .
J gene: TRBJ2-7
V gene: TRBV9
CDR3 protein: CASSAQESSGRAERGEQYF
CDR3 DNA: TGTGCCAGCAGCGCTCAGGAGTCTAGCGGGAGGGCCGAAAGAGGCGAGCAGTACTTC

D gene: .
CDR3 length: 14
clone size: .
J gene: TRBJ1-1
V gene: TRBV18
CDR3 protein: CASSPRVGNTEAFF
CDR3 DNA: TGTGCCAGCTCGCCCAGGGTGGGTAACACTGAAGCTTTCTTT

D gene: .
CDR3 length: 19
clone size: .
J gene: TRBJ1-1
V gene: TRBV14
CDR3 protein: CASSQKVLSRGRMNTEAFF
CDR3 DNA: TGTGCCAGCAGCCAAAAGGTTCTGTCGCGGGGCAGGATGAACACTGAAGCTTTCTTT

D gene: .
CDR3 length: 15
clone size: .
J gene: TRBJ2-1
V gene: TRBV11-3
CDR3 protein: CASSLNALASNEQFF
CDR3 DNA: TGTGCCAGCAGCTTAAACGCCCTAGCGAGCAATGAGCAGTTCTTC

D gene: TRBD1
CDR3 length: 16
clone size: .
J gene: TRBJ2-1
V gene: TRBV19
CDR3 protein: CASSIPGGISYNEQFF
CDR3 DNA: TGTGCCAGTAGTATACCAGGGGGAATCTCCTACAATGAGCAGTTCTTC

D gene: TRBD1
CDR3 length: 16
clone size: .
J gene: TRBJ2-7
V gene: TRBV5-1
CDR3 protein: CASSIVLRDRVYEQYF
CDR3 DNA: TGCGCCAGCAGCATAGTTCTGAGGGACAGGGTCTACGAGCAGTACTTC

D gene: .
CDR3 length: 13
clone size: .
J gene: TRBJ2-7
V gene: TRBV15
CDR3 protein: CATSRDAAYEQYF
CDR3 DNA: TGTGCCACCAGCAGAGATGCGGCATACGAGCAGTACTTC

D gene: .
CDR3 length: 14
clone size: .
J gene: TRBJ2-1
V gene: TRBV5-1
CDR3 protein: CASTQNQGRSEQFF
CDR3 DNA: TGCGCCAGCACCCAAAACCAGGGACGGAGTGAGCAGTTCTTC

D gene: .
CDR3 length: 14
clone size: .
J gene: TRBJ2-7
V gene: TRBV7-2
CDR3 protein: CASSGNKRVYEQYF
CDR3 DNA: TGTGCCAGCAGCGGAAACAAGAGGGTCTACGAGCAGTACTTC